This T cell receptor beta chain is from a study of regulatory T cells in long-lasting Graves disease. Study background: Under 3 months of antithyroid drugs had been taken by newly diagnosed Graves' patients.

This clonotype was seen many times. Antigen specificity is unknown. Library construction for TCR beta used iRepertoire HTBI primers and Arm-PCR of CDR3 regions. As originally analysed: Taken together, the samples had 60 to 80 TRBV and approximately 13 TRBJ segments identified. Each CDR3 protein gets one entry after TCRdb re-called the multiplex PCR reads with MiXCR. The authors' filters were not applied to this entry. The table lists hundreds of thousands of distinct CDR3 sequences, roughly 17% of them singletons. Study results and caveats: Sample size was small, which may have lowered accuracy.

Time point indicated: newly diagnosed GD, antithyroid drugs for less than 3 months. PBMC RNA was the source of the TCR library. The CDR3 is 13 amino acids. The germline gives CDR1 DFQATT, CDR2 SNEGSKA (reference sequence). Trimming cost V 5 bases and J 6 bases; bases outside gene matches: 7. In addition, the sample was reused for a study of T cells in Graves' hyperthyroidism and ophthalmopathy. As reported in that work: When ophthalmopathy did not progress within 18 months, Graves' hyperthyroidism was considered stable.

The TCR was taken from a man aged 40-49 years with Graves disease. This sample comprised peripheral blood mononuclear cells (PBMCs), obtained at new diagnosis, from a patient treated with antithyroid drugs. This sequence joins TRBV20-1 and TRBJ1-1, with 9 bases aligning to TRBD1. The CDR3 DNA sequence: TGCAGTGCTCGGGACAGGGCGTCCGCTGAAGCTTTCTTT. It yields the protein CSARDRASAEAFF.